This record covers a single T cell receptor (beta chain). Its matching antigen is unknown. From the reads, TCRdb called clonotypes with MiXCR, one entry per CDR3 protein. The sample gives about 52,000 distinct CDR3 sequences, 15% to 20% of which show up once; around 80% is in the top ten. The V end lost 0 bases, the J end lost 5 bases, and 10 bases lay between the germline ends. This CDR3 has 14 amino acids. Germline V gene sequence: CDR1 LNHNV, CDR2 YYDKDF (reference sequence). This sample stems from a study of T cell repertoires in cytomegalovirus infection. The receptor's source is a human donor in good health (CMV status not recorded). Some clones in this sample may be carry-over from other donors' samples. This chain connects TRBV15 to TRBJ1-1; D unresolved. Source: CD8+ T cells from cultured PBMCs, taken from culture after CMV antigen stimulation. The CDR3 DNA sequence: TGTGCCACCAGCAGAGACAGACGTGGGACTGAAGCTTTCTTT. Encoded protein: CATSRDRRGTEAFF.